This TCR beta chain emerged from a study of CD8+CD57+ T cells in acquired aplastic anemia. Genomic DNA was employed as the template in profiling TCR beta VDJ and CDR3. TCRdb itself ran the reads through MiXCR, one entry per CDR3 protein. This table holds 200,000 or so distinct CDR3 sequences, 48% found once. This clonotype was detected many times. The CDR3 length is 13 residues. J lost 3 bases, V lost 5 bases, and 1 base had no gene match. The germline V gene encodes CDR1 SGHTA and CDR2 FQGNSA. Patients who underwent sequencing had shown CD8+CD57+ cell expansion by flow cytometry. The sample consisted of sorted CD4+, CD8+, or CD8+CD57+ T cells (not recorded which) from PBMCs. The chain joins TRBV7-2 to TRBJ2-7, with 10 bases that match TRBD1. This receptor was obtained from a human donor with aplastic anemia. The CDR3 DNA sequence: TGTGCCAGCAGCCGGGACAGGGGCTACGAGCAGTACTTC. Translated: CASSRDRGYEQYF.